What follows describes a single TCR beta chain. As yet, its antigen is unknown. This sample is drawn from a study of T cell responses to AZD1222 COVID-19 vaccine. General study findings and limits: Vaccination with two AZD1222 doses was followed by a rise in Spike-specific TCR breadth and depth. Mapped onto spike, vaccine-associated CD4 TCRs spanned it and were dominant at 160-218 and 743-854. Donors, mostly white British, included more females; clonal diversity was possibly underestimated.

Method: immunoSEQ multiplex PCR; TCRdb's copy keeps in-frame clones and lacks some. The repertoire holds about 180,000 clones, with around 89% as singletons. Second-dose recipients at about 4 or about 12 weeks were treated as one pooled group. The sample here was peripheral blood, taken 28 days after the second AZD1222 dose. The TCR sequence derives from an adult who received the AZD1222 COVID-19 vaccine.

The CDR3 is CASSFSGGLDEQYF. In DNA, the CDR3 is TGTGCCAGCAGCTTCTCAGGGGGCCTCGACGAGCAGTACTTC. The chain carries TRBV11-3 and TRBJ2-7; 8 bases are shared with TRBD1. Germline V gene data show CDR1 as SGHNT and CDR2 as YENEEA. The CDR3 contains 14 residues. The V gene end was trimmed by 3 bases and the J gene end by 5 bases; junction bases not matched to a gene: 6.